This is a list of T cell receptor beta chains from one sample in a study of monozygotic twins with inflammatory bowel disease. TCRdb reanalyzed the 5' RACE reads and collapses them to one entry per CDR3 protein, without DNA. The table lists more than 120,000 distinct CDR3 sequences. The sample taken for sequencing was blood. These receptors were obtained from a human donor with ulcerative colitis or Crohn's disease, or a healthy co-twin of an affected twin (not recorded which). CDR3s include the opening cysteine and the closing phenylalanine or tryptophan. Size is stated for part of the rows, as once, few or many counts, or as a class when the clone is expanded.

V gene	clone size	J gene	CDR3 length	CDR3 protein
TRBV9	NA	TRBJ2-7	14	CASSVVSHSYEQYF
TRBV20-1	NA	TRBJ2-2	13	CSARAGVTGELFF
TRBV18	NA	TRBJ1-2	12	CASSLDRDGYTF
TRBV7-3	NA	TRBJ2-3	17	CASSSGQGEYGTDTQYF
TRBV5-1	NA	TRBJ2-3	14	CASTPGGPGDTQYF
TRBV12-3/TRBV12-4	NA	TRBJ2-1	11	CASSSRYEQFF
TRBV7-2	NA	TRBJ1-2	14	CASSTGQANYGYTF
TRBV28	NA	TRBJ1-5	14	CASSRQGFNQPQHF
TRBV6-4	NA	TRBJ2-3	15	CASSDNRGGPDTQYF
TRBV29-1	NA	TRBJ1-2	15	CSASRGGEENYGYTF
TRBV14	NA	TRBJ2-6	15	CASSQGGAGANVLTF
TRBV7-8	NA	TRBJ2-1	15	CASSSSNGVYNEQFF
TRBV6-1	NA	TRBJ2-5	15	CASSPSRPYQETQYF
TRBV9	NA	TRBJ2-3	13	CASSVLSTDTQYF
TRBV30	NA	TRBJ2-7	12	CAWQSYFYEQYF
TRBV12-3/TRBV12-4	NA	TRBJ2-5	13	CASGRGGGETQYF
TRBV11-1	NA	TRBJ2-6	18	CASSLWTPQTLWANVLTF
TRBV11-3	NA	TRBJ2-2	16	CASSLKNGGNTGELFF
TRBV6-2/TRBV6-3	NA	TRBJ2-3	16	CASSYATGLRTDTQYF
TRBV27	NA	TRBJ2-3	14	CASSFRRTTDTQYF
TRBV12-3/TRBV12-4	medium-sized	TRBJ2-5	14	CASTLRGAKETQYF
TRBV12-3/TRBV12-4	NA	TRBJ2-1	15	CASSLQGTGSHEQFF
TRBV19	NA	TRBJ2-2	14	CASPGQLNTGELFF
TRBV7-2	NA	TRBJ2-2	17	CASSLRQGQLTTGELFF
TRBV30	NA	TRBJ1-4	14	CAWSRSRGTEKLFF
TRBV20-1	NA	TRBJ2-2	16	CSAREPSGGGTGELFF
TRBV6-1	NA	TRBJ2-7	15	CASRRRTESSYEQYF
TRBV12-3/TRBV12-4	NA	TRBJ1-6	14	CASSLGVSNSPLHF
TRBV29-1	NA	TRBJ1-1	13	CSVENREGTEAFF
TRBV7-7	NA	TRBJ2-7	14	CASSLGQGTHEQYF
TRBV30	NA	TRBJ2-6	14	CAFPRSSGANVLTF
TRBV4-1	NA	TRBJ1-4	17	CASSQDLPAGGYEKLFF
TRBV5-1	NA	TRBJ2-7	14	CASTYHPGNYEQYF
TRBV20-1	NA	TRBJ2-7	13	CSARGAGTYEQYF
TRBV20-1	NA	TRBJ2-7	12	CSGGQGYNEQYF
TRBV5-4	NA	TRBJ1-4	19	CASSLGGVPVQGTAKKLFF
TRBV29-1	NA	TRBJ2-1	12	CSLKRGDNEQFF
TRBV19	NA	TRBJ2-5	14	CASSFGQYQETQYF
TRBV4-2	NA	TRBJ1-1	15	CASSQRWGGGTEAFF
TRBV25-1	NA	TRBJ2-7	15	CASSESGKGLIEQYF
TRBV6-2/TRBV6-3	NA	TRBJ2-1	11	CASTFHNEQFF
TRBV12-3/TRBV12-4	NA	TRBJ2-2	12	CASSLMGGELFF
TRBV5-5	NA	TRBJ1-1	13	CASRLVQVTEAFF
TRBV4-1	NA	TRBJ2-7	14	CASSRGTSGGEQYF
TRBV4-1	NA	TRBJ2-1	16	CASSQERGSSYNEQFF
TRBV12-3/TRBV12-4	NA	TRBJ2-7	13	CASRRQGRYEQYF
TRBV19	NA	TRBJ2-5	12	CASSTRQETQYF
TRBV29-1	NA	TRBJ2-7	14	CSVGVDMGYIEQYF